The 12 T cell receptor beta chains below come from one sample, sequenced in a study of graft-versus-host responses after intestinal transplantation. Repertoires were generated with immunoSEQ multiplex PCR, while TCRdb's copy carries only in-frame clones and drops some. This sample has under 130,000 clones, with approximately 94% found just once. These receptors have no identified antigens. This specimen consisted of unstimulated CD8+ T cells sorted from spleen or lymph node cells, obtained before intestinal transplant. The receptors here all came from a human donor who received an intestinal transplant.

V is TRBV4-1 and J is TRBJ2-5; D could derive from TRBD1 or TRBD2 (5 bases each). The J call is in doubt because the DNA end fits TRBJ2-7 better. Per germline, CDR1 MGHRA and CDR2 YSYEKL. CDR3 length: 13 residues. The CDR3 sequence is CATSAGTTYEQYF. In DNA form, the CDR3 reads TGCGCCACATCGGCAGGGACGACCTACGAGCAGTACTTC.

The chain has TRBV11-2 and TRBJ1-2; D gene uncertain. CDR3 size: 14 residues. In germline, CDR1 is SGHAT, CDR2 FQNNGV. Trimming left V 3 bases short and J 6 bases short, with 14 bases between. Here the CDR3 reads CASSFPDHPDGYTF. CDR3 sequence (DNA): TGTGCCAGCAGCTTTCCCGACCATCCGGATGGCTACACCTTC.

This clone was counted only a few times. The genes are TRBV6-1 and TRBJ2-2; 8 bases match TRBD1. Germline V gene sequence: CDR1 MNHNS, CDR2 SASEGT. This CDR3 has 15 residues. The V gene end was trimmed by 5 bases and the J gene end by 7 bases; junction bases not matched to a gene: 9. Here the CDR3 reads CASSPWTGSNGELFF. CDR3 in DNA: TGTGCCAGCAGTCCATGGACAGGGTCTAACGGGGAGCTGTTTTTT.

The rearrangement uses TRBV27 and TRBJ2-5; D is perhaps TRBD1 or TRBD2 (5 bases each). The V end lost 6 bases, the J end lost 2 bases, and 16 bases lay between the germline ends. This CDR3 is 15 amino acids long. CDR1 and CDR2 (germline): MNHEY, SMNVEV (reference sequence). CDR3 amino acids: CASRPGAISQETQYF. CDR3 in DNA: TGTGCCAGCAGACCCGGGGCCATCTCGCAAGAGACCCAGTACTTC.

CDR3 region: CASSLVQAGISYEQYF. The CDR3 DNA reads as TGTGCCAGCAGCTTAGTACAAGCGGGGATATCCTACGAGCAGTACTTC. V usage is TRBV11-2 and J usage is TRBJ2-7; 7 positions agree with TRBD2. This CDR3 has 16 amino acids. Germline lookup yields CDR1 SGHAT and CDR2 FQNNGV. V was clipped by 1 base and J by 1 base; unmatched bases: 7.

V usage is TRBV4-2 and J usage is TRBJ2-7; 7 nucleotides line up with TRBD2. CDR1 and CDR2 (germline): LGHNA, YNFKEQ. CDR3 length: 13 amino acids. The V and J ends lost 4 bases and 5 bases, in that order; junction bases with no gene match: 5. This CDR3 reads CASSREGFDEQYF. CDR3 nucleotide sequence: TGTGCCAGCAGCCGGGAGGGTTTCGACGAGCAGTACTTC.

V usage is TRBV13 and J usage is TRBJ1-2, with no clear D. CDR3 length: 13 residues. The V and J ends lost 1 base and 8 bases respectively, with 11 bases between them. Germline loops: CDR1 PRHDT, CDR2 FYEKMQ (reference sequence). CDR3 in DNA: TGTGCCAGCAGCTTAGAAGAGGCGGAAGGCTACACCTTC. It encodes CASSLEEAEGYTF.

CDR3 in amino acids: CASAHGTGDGYGYTF. The CDR3 nucleotides are TGTGCCAGCGCACATGGGACAGGGGATGGCTATGGCTACACCTTC. The chain combines TRBV2 with TRBJ1-2; 10 nucleotides align to TRBD1. Germline CDR1 is SNHLY and CDR2 is FYNNEI. This CDR3 is 15 amino acids long. V trimming: 8 bases; J trimming: 4 bases; junction bases outside the gene matches: 10.

The genes are TRBV9 and TRBJ2-5; 7 nucleotides agree with TRBD2. Trimming took 3 bases from V and 0 from J; bases not matched to a gene: 14. The CDR3 has 18 residues. Germline values: CDR1 SGDLS, CDR2 YYNGEE. The CDR3 nucleotides are TGTGCCAGCAGCGCCCTGCCCGGGACTACCCCGTACCAAGAGACCCAGTACTTC. It is translated as CASSALPGTTPYQETQYF.

This clone was counted between two and nine times. The chain has TRBV19 and TRBJ1-2; possible D gene TRBD1, 6 bases. The V gene's germline CDR1 is LNHDA and CDR2 SQIVND (reference sequence). Trimming took off 9 bases at V and 3 bases at J, with 14 bases between the two ends. This CDR3 has 13 residues. The CDR3 loop is CASQAYRDYGYTF. CDR3 DNA sequence: TGTGCCAGCCAGGCCTACAGGGACTATGGCTACACCTTC.

This CDR3 is CASSLDRLNIQYF. CDR3 bases: TGTGCCAGCAGCTTGGACAGGCTAAACATTCAGTACTTC. This sequence joins TRBV5-6 and TRBJ2-4, with D perhaps matching TRBD1 (5 bases). Looked up from germline, CDR1 is SGHDT and CDR2 is YYEEEE. The CDR3 consists of 13 residues. The germline V and J ends were trimmed by 0 bases and 6 bases, with 7 bases remaining between them.

The CDR3 here is CASSQVQRGDTQYF. The CDR3 DNA follows: TGCGCCAGCAGCCAAGTCCAGCGGGGGGATACGCAGTATTTT. The chain is built from TRBV4-1 and TRBJ2-3, with 8 bases that match TRBD2. The germline V gene has CDR1 MGHRA and CDR2 YSYEKL. Trimming cost V 1 base and J 6 bases; bases outside gene matches: 3. The CDR3 extends over 14 amino acids.